Sequencing of this T cell receptor beta chain was carried out in a study of T cell responses to AZD1222 COVID-19 vaccine. Assay used: immunoSEQ multiplex PCR; TCRdb lists only in-frame clones, some missing. The table includes around 150,000 clones, approximately 95% detected once. Germline assignment: CDR1 LNHDA and CDR2 SQIVND (reference sequence). The junction had 17 bases not matched to a gene; V was cut back by 10 bases and J by 8 bases. The CDR3 spans 16 residues. The source is an adult who received the AZD1222 COVID-19 vaccine. This sequence joins TRBV19 and TRBJ2-1; 10 positions match TRBD1. Sequencing was performed on peripheral blood, taken 28 days after the second AZD1222 dose. The CDR3 spells CATLQSWGQGTDEQFF. The CDR3, as DNA: TGTGCCACCCTACAATCTTGGGGACAGGGGACCGATGAGCAGTTCTTC.